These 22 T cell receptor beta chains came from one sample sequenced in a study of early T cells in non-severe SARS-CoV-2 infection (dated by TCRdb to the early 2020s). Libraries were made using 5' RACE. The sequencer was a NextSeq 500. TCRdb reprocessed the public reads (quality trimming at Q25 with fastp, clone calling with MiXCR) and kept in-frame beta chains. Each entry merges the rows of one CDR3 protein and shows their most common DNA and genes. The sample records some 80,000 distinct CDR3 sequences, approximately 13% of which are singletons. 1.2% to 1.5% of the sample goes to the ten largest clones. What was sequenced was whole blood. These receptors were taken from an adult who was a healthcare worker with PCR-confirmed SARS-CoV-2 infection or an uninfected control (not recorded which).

The CDR3 nucleotides are TGTGCCAGCAGCCAACTGCGATTGGTGAACACTGAAGCTTTCTTT. This encodes CASSQLRLVNTEAFF. The rearrangement uses TRBV3-1 and TRBJ1-1; no firm D call. Germline assignment: CDR1 LGHDT and CDR2 YNNKEL (reference sequence). CDR3 size: 15 residues. V dropped 2 bases and J dropped 0 bases, with 10 bases sitting between them.

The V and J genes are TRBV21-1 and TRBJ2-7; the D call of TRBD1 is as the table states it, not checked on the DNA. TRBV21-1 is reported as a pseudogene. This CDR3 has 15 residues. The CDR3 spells CASSKVTGGYYEQYF. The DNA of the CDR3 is TGTGCCAGCAGCAAAGTCACAGGGGGGTATTACGAGCAGTACTTC.

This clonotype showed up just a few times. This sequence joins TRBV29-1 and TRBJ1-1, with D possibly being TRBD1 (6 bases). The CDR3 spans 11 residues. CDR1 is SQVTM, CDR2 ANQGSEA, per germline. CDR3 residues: CSCDQGTEAFF. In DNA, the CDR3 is TGCAGTTGCGACCAGGGGACTGAAGCTTTCTTT.

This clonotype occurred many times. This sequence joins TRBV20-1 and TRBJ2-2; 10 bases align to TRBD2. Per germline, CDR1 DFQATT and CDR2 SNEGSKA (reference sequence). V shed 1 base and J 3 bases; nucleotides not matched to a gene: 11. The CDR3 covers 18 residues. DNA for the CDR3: TGCAGTGCTAGAGGCTCACCTATAGCGGGGGGCCACACCGGGGAGCTGTTTTTT. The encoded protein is CSARGSPIAGGHTGELFF.

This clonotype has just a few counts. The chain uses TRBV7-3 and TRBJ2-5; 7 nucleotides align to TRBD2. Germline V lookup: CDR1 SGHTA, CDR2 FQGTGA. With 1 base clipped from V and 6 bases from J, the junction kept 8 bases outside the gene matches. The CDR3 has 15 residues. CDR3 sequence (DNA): TGTGCCAGCAGCTTAAGGGGCGGGGACTACAAGACCCAGTACTTC. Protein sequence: CASSLRGGDYKTQYF.

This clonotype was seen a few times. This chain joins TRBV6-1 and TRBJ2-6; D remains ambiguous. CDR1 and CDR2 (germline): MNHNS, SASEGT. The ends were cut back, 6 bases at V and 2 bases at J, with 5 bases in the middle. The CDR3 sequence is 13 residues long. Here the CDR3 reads CASRRAGANVLTF. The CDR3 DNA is TGTGCCAGCAGGAGAGCTGGGGCCAACGTCCTGACTTTC.

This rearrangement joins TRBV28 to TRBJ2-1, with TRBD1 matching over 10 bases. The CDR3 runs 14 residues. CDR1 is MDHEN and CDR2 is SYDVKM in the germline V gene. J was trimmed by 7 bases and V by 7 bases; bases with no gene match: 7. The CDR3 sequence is CASIGGQGLNEQFF. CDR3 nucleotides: TGTGCCAGCATTGGGGGACAGGGGCTGAATGAGCAGTTCTTC.

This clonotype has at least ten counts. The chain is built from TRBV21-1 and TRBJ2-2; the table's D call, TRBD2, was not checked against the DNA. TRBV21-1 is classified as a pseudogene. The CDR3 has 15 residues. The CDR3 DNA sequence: TGTGCCAGCAGTACTAGCGGGGGGACGTGCGGGGAGCTGTTTTTT. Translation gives CASSTSGGTCGELFF.

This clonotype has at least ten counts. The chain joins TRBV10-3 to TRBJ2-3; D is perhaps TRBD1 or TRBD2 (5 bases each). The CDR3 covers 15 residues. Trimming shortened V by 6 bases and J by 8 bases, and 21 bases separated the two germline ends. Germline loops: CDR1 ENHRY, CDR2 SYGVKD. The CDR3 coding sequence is TGTGCCATCAGAGACCGGGACCGGAGCATCGTTACGCAGTATTTT. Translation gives CAIRDRDRSIVTQYF.

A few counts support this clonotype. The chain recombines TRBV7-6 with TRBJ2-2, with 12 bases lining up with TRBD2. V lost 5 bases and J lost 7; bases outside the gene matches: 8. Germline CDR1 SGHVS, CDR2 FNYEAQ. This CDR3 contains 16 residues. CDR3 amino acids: CASSQGTSGSGGELFF. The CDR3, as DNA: TGTGCCAGCAGCCAAGGGACTAGCGGGTCCGGCGGGGAGCTGTTTTTT.

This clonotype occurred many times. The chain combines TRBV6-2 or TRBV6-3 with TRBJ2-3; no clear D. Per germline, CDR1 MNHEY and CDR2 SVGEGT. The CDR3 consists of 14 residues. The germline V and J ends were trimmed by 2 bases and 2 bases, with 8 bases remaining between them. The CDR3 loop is CASSYGSPTDTQYF. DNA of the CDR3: TGTGCCAGCAGTTACGGGTCTCCCACAGATACGCAGTATTTT.

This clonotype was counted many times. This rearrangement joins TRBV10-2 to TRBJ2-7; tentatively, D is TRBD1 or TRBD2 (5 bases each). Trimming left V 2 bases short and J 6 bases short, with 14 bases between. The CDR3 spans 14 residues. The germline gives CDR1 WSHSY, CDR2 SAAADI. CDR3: CASSEGPWGFEQYF. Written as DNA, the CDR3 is TGCGCCAGCAGTGAGGGCCCATGGGGGTTCGAGCAGTACTTC.

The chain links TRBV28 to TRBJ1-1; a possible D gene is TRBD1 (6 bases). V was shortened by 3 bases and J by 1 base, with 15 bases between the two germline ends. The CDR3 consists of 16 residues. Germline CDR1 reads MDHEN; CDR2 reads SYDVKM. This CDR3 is CASSFPAPTGNTEAFF. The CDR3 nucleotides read TGTGCCAGCAGTTTCCCCGCCCCGACAGGGAACACTGAAGCTTTCTTT.

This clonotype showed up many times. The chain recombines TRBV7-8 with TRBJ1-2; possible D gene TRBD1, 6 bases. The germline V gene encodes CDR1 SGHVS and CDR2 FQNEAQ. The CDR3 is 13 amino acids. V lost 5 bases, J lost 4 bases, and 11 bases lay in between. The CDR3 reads CASSLGQIYGYTF. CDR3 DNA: TGTGCCAGCAGCCTAGGACAGATCTATGGCTACACCTTC.

CDR3 sequence reads: CASRGTGDKGANYGYTF. In nucleotides, the CDR3 is TGTGCCAGCAGGGGGACAGGGGATAAAGGGGCTAACTATGGCTACACCTTC. This chain joins TRBV2 and TRBJ1-2, with 10 positions matching TRBD1. This CDR3 contains 17 residues. Germline V gene sequence: CDR1 SNHLY, CDR2 FYNNEI. Trimming at V came to 6 bases and at J to 0 bases, leaving 10 bases not matched to a gene.

The CDR3 region has the DNA TGTGCCAGCAGAGGACTCCGTATGAACACTGAAGCTTTCTTT. This sequence encodes CASRGLRMNTEAFF. The chain links TRBV11-2 to TRBJ1-1; unclear D gene. CDR3 size: 14 residues. The V and J ends lost 6 bases and 0 bases respectively, with 11 bases between them. Germline V lookup: CDR1 SGHAT, CDR2 FQNNGV.

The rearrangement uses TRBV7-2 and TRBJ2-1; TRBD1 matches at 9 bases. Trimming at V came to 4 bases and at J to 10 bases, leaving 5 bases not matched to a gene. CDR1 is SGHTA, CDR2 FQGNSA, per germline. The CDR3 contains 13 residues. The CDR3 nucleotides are TGTGCCAGCAGCTCGGACAGGGGAACGGAGCAGTTCTTC. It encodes CASSSDRGTEQFF.

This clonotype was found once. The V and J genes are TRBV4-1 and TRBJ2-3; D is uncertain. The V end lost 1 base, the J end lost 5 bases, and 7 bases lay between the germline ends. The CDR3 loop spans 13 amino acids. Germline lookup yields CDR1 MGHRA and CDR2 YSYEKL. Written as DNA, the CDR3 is TGCGCCAGCAGCCAAGCTTGGCGAGATACGCAGTATTTT. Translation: CASSQAWRDTQYF.

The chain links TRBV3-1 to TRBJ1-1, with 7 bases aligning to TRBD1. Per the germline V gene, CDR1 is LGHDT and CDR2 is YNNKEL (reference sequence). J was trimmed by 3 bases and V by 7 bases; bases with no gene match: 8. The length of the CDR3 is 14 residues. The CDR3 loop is CASTRQGGHTEAFF. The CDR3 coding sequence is TGTGCCAGCACCCGACAGGGTGGTCACACTGAAGCTTTCTTT.

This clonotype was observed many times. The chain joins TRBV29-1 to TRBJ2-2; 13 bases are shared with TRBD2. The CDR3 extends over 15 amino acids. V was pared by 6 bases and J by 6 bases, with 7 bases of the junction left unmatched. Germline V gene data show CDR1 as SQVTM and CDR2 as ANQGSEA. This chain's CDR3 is CSVLPGLAGSGELFF. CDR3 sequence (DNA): TGCAGCGTGCTCCCGGGACTAGCGGGGTCCGGGGAGCTGTTTTTT.

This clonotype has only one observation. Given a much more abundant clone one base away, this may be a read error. CDR3 nucleotide sequence: TGTGCCAGCAGCTTAGCCCTTATCGAGACCCAGTACTTC. Protein product: CASSLALIETQYF. The genes are TRBV7-2 and TRBJ2-5; D remains ambiguous. The CDR3 runs 13 residues. The germline V gene has CDR1 SGHTA and CDR2 FQGNSA. Trimming shortened V by 0 bases and J by 5 bases, and 7 bases separated the two germline ends.

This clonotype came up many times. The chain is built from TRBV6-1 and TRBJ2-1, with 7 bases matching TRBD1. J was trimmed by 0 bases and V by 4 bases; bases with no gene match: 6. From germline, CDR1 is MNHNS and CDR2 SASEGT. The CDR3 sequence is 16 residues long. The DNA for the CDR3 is TGTGCCAGCAGTGGGCCGGGACAGAGCTCCTACAATGAGCAGTTCTTC. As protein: CASSGPGQSSYNEQFF.